A single sample gave rise to the 8 T cell receptor beta chains below, sequenced in a study of shared clonotypes between healthy human individuals. Using immunoSEQ multiplex PCR, the repertoire was profiled, and TCRdb retains in-frame clones only, with some absent. The sample yields over a million clones, roughly 74% seen once. The sequencing sample was made of memory CD4+ T cells from PBMCs. Subset noted: CD45RA-negative fraction. Receptors originate from a man younger than 35 in good health. Some clones in this sample may be carry-over from other donors' samples.

The chain links TRBV15 to TRBJ2-1; 8 bases match TRBD1. The germline gives CDR1 LNHNV, CDR2 YYDKDF (reference sequence). This CDR3 contains 15 residues. Trimming at V came to 3 bases and at J to 2 bases, leaving 3 bases not matched to a gene. The CDR3, as DNA: TGTGCCACCAGCAGGGGACAGGTCCCCTACAATGAGCAGTTCTTC. Translated, it gives CATSRGQVPYNEQFF.

This chain joins TRBV28 and TRBJ2-7; D is possibly TRBD1 or TRBD2 (5 bases each). Trimming left V 3 bases short and J 2 bases short, with 14 bases between. The CDR3 spans 15 residues. CDR1 is MDHEN, CDR2 SYDVKM, per germline. In nucleotides, the CDR3 is TGTGCCAGCAGTTTTGGGGACGGGGCTACCTACGAGCAGTACTTC. It specifies CASSFGDGATYEQYF.

This clone appeared a few times. This same CDR3 is encoded by further DNA sequences in the sample. This chain joins TRBV10-3 and TRBJ1-1; D perhaps matches TRBD1 (5 bases). The V end lost 4 bases, the J end lost 3 bases, and 6 bases lay between the germline ends. Germline values: CDR1 ENHRY, CDR2 SYGVKD. This CDR3 contains 12 residues. As DNA, the CDR3 is TGTGCCATCAGTGTAGGGGACACTGAAGCTTTCTTT. Encoded protein: CAISVGDTEAFF.

The V call is TRBV5-1, the J call TRBJ2-3; a possible D gene is TRBD2 (6 bases). This CDR3 has 15 amino acids. Germline V gives CDR1 SGHRS, CDR2 YFSETQ. The V gene lost 1 base and the J gene lost 0 bases, with 9 bases spanning the gap. The CDR3, as DNA: TGCGCCAGCAGCTTGCGGGAGTATAGCACAGATACGCAGTATTTT. It is translated as CASSLREYSTDTQYF.

The chain links TRBV2 to TRBJ1-5; no reliable D call. Trimming took off 0 bases at V and 2 bases at J, with 11 bases between the two ends. This CDR3 region has 16 residues. Germline V gene lookup returns CDR1 SNHLY and CDR2 FYNNEI. CDR3 protein: CASSEASGGGNQPQHF. CDR3 nucleotides: TGTGCCAGCAGTGAAGCCTCTGGCGGAGGCAATCAGCCCCAGCATTTT.

This chain connects TRBV11-2 to TRBJ2-3; tentatively, D is TRBD2 (6 bases). The germline V and J ends were trimmed by 1 base and 2 bases, with 13 bases remaining between them. The CDR3 has 16 amino acids. The V gene's germline CDR1 is SGHAT and CDR2 FQNNGV. The CDR3 sequence: CASSLAGVHYTDTQYF. CDR3 nucleotide sequence: TGTGCCAGCAGCTTAGCGGGGGTACACTACACAGATACGCAGTATTTT.

The chain links TRBV18 to TRBJ2-7; 9 nucleotides line up with TRBD2. Unmatched junction bases numbered 10, after V lost 1 base and J lost 6 bases. Germline loops: CDR1 KGHSH, CDR2 LQKENI. This CDR3 contains 16 residues. CDR3 coding DNA: TGTGCCAGCTCACCACGGGTAGCGGGAGTCCCAATCGAGCAGTACTTC. Its protein product is CASSPRVAGVPIEQYF.

The genes are TRBV2 and TRBJ1-2, with TRBD1 as a possible D gene (5 bases). The CDR3 runs 14 residues. The germline gives CDR1 SNHLY, CDR2 FYNNEI. V lost 4 bases, J lost 0 bases, and 9 bases lay in between. CDR3 loop: CASSGRGANYGYTF. CDR3 DNA: TGTGCCAGCAGTGGGAGAGGGGCTAACTATGGCTACACCTTC. Filled out from reference TRBV2 and TRBJ1-2, the complete variable domain reads EPEVTQTPSHQVTQMGQEVILRCVPISNHLYFYWYRQILGQKVEFLVSFYNNEISEKSEIFDDQFSVERPDGSNFTLKIRSTKLEDSAMYFCASSGRGANYGYTFGSGTRLTVV.